This section outlines one T cell receptor (beta chain) sequence together with its context. The antigen remains unidentified. The data are from a study of neoadjuvant anti-PD-1 for oral cavity cancer. General study findings and limits: Higher pretreatment Treg/Th17 ratios tracked higher pretreatment blood clonality.

Trimming shortened V by 4 bases and J by 0 bases, and 13 bases separated the two germline ends. CDR3 size: 16 residues. The V gene's germline CDR1 is LNHNV and CDR2 YYDKDF (reference sequence). Here immunoSEQ multiplex PCR was the method, and the copy in TCRdb shows in-frame clones only, minus some. The repertoire includes about 81,000 clones, 84% of them detected once, and roughly 3% sits in the top ten. Cohort: HPV-negative, locally advanced oral cavity squamous cell carcinoma patients. This sample comprised PBMCs, obtained before nivolumab (anti-PD-1) treatment. The receptor was isolated from a person between 40 and 80 years old with oral cavity squamous cell carcinoma. This chain joins TRBV15 and TRBJ1-3; D unresolved. The CDR3 sequence: CATSTQQFVSGNTIYF. The CDR3 nucleotides read TGTGCCACCAGCACCCAACAGTTCGTCTCTGGAAACACCATATATTTT.